The T cell receptor (beta chain) described here comes from a study of blood T cell repertoires in COVID-19 (dated by TCRdb to 2018 to 2021). A note on the overall study: The collaborator samples originated in the United States, Italy and Spain and spanned the acute and convalescent phases of COVID-19. The material from the prospective study consisted of cDNA or gDNA derived from T cells, B-cell-depleted T cells, or PBMCs. The dataset comprised deeply sampled blood TCRbeta repertoires from subjects exposed to, actively infected with, or recovered from COVID-19. The repertoires were released in a freely available public database meant as a resource for research on the immune response to SARS-CoV-2. Samples came from the ongoing ImmuneRACE study (first 160 participants) plus 1,254 subjects from 6 global collaborators. A de-identified subject ID, COVID-19 status, age in years and sex were almost always included in the sample metadata. HLA class I and class II types, where available, came from metadata supplied by the sample provider rather than from assay-based typing.

V sheds 3 bases and J sheds 11 bases, leaving 19 bases between their ends. From the cysteine through the phenylalanine, the CDR3 covers 15 amino acids. Of all the DNA, just the CDR3 is kept, 45 bases in frame from base 1. CDR1 SEHNR and CDR2 FQNEAQ were looked up in the germline V gene (reference sequence). General findings and caveats noted by the study authors: Clinical and demographic metadata were provided uncurated, with the amount varying by source and participant.

TCRbeta CDR3 regions were amplified from genomic DNA using the immunoSEQ Assay, a bias-controlled multiplex PCR. The authors' analysis ran thus. Nucleated cell counts per sample were estimated from amplification of reference gene primers within the assay. To quantify the absolute abundance of each unique TCRbeta CDR3 rearrangement, sequence reads were collapsed and filtered. Productive Simpson clonality was computed per sample as the square root of Simpson's diversity index over productive rearrangements. This is the immuneACCESS table as TCRdb keeps it, with only in-frame sequences that have V and J called. A part of the clones is gone; compared with another copy, unresolved V genes explain less than half, and the rest is unexplained. The DNA was the basis for D and trimming; V, J and clone size are from that table. The sample has 250,000 to 300,000 clones on record, roughly 91% of them singletons. The ten largest clones capture under 3% of the sample.

Enrolling through a virtual design, the prospective study's participants ranged in age from roughly 18 to 95 years and lived across some 22 United States geographic areas. In the prospective study, participants were assigned to cohorts based on the clinical history participants reported in a screening survey and a study questionnaire. Exposed participants had been in contact with someone with a PCR-confirmed or clinician-diagnosed COVID-19 case within 2 weeks of study entry. In the prospective study, whole blood, serum and a nasopharyngeal or oropharyngeal swab were collected from each participant by mobile phlebotomists. Over an approximately 2-month period, participants in the prospective study had the option of providing additional blood draws and questionnaires. Before DNA extraction, blood samples from the prospective study were shipped at room temperature or frozen. On this clone: No antigen is known for it. No much larger clone is present one base from it, and per-base qualities are unavailable.

This sequence uses TRBV7-9 and TRBJ1-4; possibly the D gene is TRBD1, per 5 matching bases. The receptor was derived from a woman aged 50 to 60 who had been exposed to COVID-19. Source material: PBMCs or T cells enriched from blood (not recorded which). The bases read TGTGCCAGCAGCTTCGGTGGCAGGGCCCTTGGGAAACTGTTTTTT. It specifies CASSFGGRALGKLFF.